The 24 T cell receptor beta chains below were found in one sample sequenced in a study of technical replicates of blood from a handful of donors. Clones were sequenced by immunoSEQ multiplex PCR, and TCRdb holds only the in-frame ones, with some missing. The repertoire has around 60,000 clones, 80% to 95% of them found once; the top ten carry 4.3%. The specimen sequenced was PBMCs. All receptors derive from a human donor in good health. Some clones in this sample may be carry-over from other donors' samples.

As DNA, the CDR3 is TGTGCCAGCAGCTCGGACTTGGGGTCTAACTATGGCTACACCTTC. Encoded protein: CASSSDLGSNYGYTF. The chain has TRBV11-2 and TRBJ1-2, with D uncertain. Deletions cut 4 bases from V and 0 bases from J, with 12 bases between. The germline V gene has CDR1 SGHAT and CDR2 FQNNGV. This CDR3 region has 15 residues.

This sequence joins TRBV30 and TRBJ2-3; 9 bases line up with TRBD2. Per germline, CDR1 GTSNPN and CDR2 SVGIG (reference sequence). J was trimmed by 6 bases and V by 0 bases; bases with no gene match: 4. The length of the CDR3 is 14 residues. The CDR3 protein is CAWSVLAGRDTQYF. DNA of the CDR3: TGTGCCTGGAGTGTGCTAGCGGGAAGGGATACGCAGTATTTT. Using reference TRBV30 and TRBJ2-3 for the parts outside the CDR3, the full variable domain is SQTIHQWPATLVQPVGSPLSLECTVEGTSNPNLYWYRQAAGRGLQLLFYSVGIGQISSEVPQNLSASRPQDRQFILSSKKLLLSDSGFYLCAWSVLAGRDTQYFGPGTRLTVL.

The gene calls are TRBV2 and TRBJ1-5, with D possibly matching TRBD1 (5 bases). Trimming shortened V by 4 bases and J by 7 bases, and 8 bases separated the two germline ends. The CDR3 consists of 12 residues. CDR1 SNHLY and CDR2 FYNNEI come from the germline V gene. This CDR3 is CASSVGQQPQHF. The CDR3 nucleotides read TGTGCCAGCAGTGTGGGGCAGCAGCCCCAGCATTTT.

The V call is TRBV27, the J call TRBJ2-7, with TRBD1 identical over 7 bases. V shed 7 bases and J 5 bases; nucleotides not matched to a gene: 8. This CDR3 has 13 residues. From germline, CDR1 is MNHEY and CDR2 SMNVEV (reference sequence). The CDR3 loop is CASKQGPLHEQYF. CDR3 DNA sequence: TGTGCCAGCAAACAGGGGCCCCTTCACGAGCAGTACTTC.

The chain uses TRBV18 and TRBJ2-3; 13 bases line up with TRBD2. V lost 5 bases, J lost 1 base, and 18 bases stayed unmatched. Germline-derived CDR1 and CDR2 are KGHSH and LQKENI. The CDR3 runs 21 residues. In nucleotides, the CDR3 is TGTGCCAGCTCAGCCTCCTTCTTGACTAGCGGGAGGCCTCGCGGCACAGATACGCAGTATTTT. Encoded protein: CASSASFLTSGRPRGTDTQYF.

This chain uses TRBV7-9 with TRBJ2-2; D might be TRBD1 (5 bases). Germline V gene data show CDR1 as SEHNR and CDR2 as FQNEAQ (reference sequence). Trimming shortened V by 2 bases and J by 4 bases, and 8 bases separated the two germline ends. The CDR3 runs to 14 residues. The chain's CDR3 is CASSLIGATGELFF. CDR3 bases: TGTGCCAGCAGCTTAATAGGGGCCACCGGGGAGCTGTTTTTT.

This chain links TRBV6-5 with TRBJ1-2; 7 bases fit TRBD1. From germline, CDR1 is MNHEY and CDR2 SVGAGI. Trimming removed 0 bases from V and 7 bases from J; junction bases left unmatched: 5. This CDR3 region has 14 residues. The CDR3 region is CASSYSDRVGGYTF. CDR3 DNA: TGTGCCAGCAGTTACTCTGACAGGGTTGGTGGCTACACCTTC.

The J gene is TRBJ2-7, the V gene TRBV18, with 9 nucleotides matching TRBD2. This CDR3 is built from 15 residues. V lost 3 bases to trimming and J lost 3 bases; unmatched junction nucleotides: 6. Germline V gives CDR1 KGHSH, CDR2 LQKENI. CDR3 nucleotides: TGTGCCAGCTCACCTGAGGGACTAGCTTTCTACGAGCAGTACTTC. It translates to CASSPEGLAFYEQYF. The whole variable domain, filled in from reference TRBV18 and TRBJ2-7, reads NAGVMQNPRHLVRRRGQEARLRCSPMKGHSHVYWYRQLPEEGLKFMVYLQKENIIDESGMPKERFSAEFPKEGPSILRIQQVVRGDSAAYFCASSPEGLAFYEQYFGPGTRLTVT.

The chain carries TRBV2 and TRBJ1-2, with a possible D match to TRBD1 (6 bases). CDR1 and CDR2 from the germline V gene are SNHLY and FYNNEI. This CDR3 has 14 residues. Trimming took off 6 bases at V and 6 bases at J, with 17 bases between the two ends. In DNA, the CDR3 is TGTGCCAGCAGCGCACAGGGACCTGGGGATGGCTACACCTTC. Its translation: CASSAQGPGDGYTF.

The chain combines TRBV2 with TRBJ2-5, with 8 bases fitting TRBD1. J gave up 5 bases and V 4 bases, and 6 bases lay outside the gene matches. CDR1 and CDR2 (germline): SNHLY, FYNNEI. The CDR3 sequence is 14 residues long. DNA of the CDR3: TGTGCCAGCAGTGCCCACAGGGGGGTGGAGACCCAGTACTTC. This translates into CASSAHRGVETQYF.

V gene TRBV4-1 combines with J gene TRBJ2-7; D not certain. The CDR3 is 13 amino acids. Germline values: CDR1 MGHRA, CDR2 YSYEKL. Trimming cost V 3 bases and J 3 bases, with 9 bases left between them. The CDR3, as DNA: TGCGCCAGCAGCCACCCCGGAGACTACGAGCAGTACTTC. Translating it yields CASSHPGDYEQYF.

This clone was seen only once. The chain recombines TRBV7-9 with TRBJ2-7; TRBD1 aligns across 8 bases. J was trimmed by 0 bases and V by 5 bases; bases with no gene match: 6. Germline-derived CDR1 and CDR2 are SEHNR and FQNEAQ (reference sequence). The CDR3 extends over 15 amino acids. CDR3 sequence reads: CASSQGDRSSYEQYF. CDR3 in DNA: TGTGCCAGCAGCCAAGGGGACAGGAGCTCCTACGAGCAGTACTTC. The whole variable domain, filled in from reference TRBV7-9 and TRBJ2-7, reads DTGVSQNPRHKITKRGQNVTFRCDPISEHNRLYWYRQTLGQGPEFLTYFQNEAQLEKSRLLSDRFSAERPKGSFSTLEIQRTEQGDSAMYLCASSQGDRSSYEQYFGPGTRLTVT.

The chain links TRBV7-8 to TRBJ2-7; D is uncertain. The V gene lost 1 base and the J gene lost 2 bases, with 9 bases spanning the gap. Germline CDR1 SGHVS, CDR2 FQNEAQ. The CDR3 runs to 14 residues. DNA for the CDR3: TGTGCCAGCAGCTTAGAGTACAAGACCTACGAGCAGTACTTC. This gives the protein CASSLEYKTYEQYF.

The chain carries TRBV9 and TRBJ2-5; possibly TRBD2 for D (5 bases). This CDR3 comprises 15 residues. Per the germline V gene, CDR1 is SGDLS and CDR2 is YYNGEE. V dropped 0 bases and J dropped 1 base, with 10 bases sitting between them. For the CDR3, the DNA is TGTGCCAGCAGCGTAGCTGTCAGCGGCCAAGAGACCCAGTACTTC. This sequence encodes CASSVAVSGQETQYF.

The V call is TRBV6-1, the J call TRBJ2-2, with 7 bases lining up with TRBD1. With V trimmed by 4 bases and J by 0 bases, 2 bases remained unmatched. Germline V gene sequence: CDR1 MNHNS, CDR2 SASEGT. The CDR3 has 15 amino acids. For the CDR3, the DNA is TGTGCCAGCAGTGTGGGACAGACGAACACCGGGGAGCTGTTTTTT. Amino acid sequence: CASSVGQTNTGELFF.

The chain links TRBV7-2 to TRBJ2-7; 8 nucleotides agree with TRBD1. With V trimmed by 5 bases and J by 0 bases, 6 bases remained unmatched. Germline CDR1 SGHTA, CDR2 FQGNSA. The CDR3 is made up of 15 amino acids. CDR3 nucleotides: TGTGCCAGCAGCCTGGGACAGGCATTCTCCTACGAGCAGTACTTC. This gives the protein CASSLGQAFSYEQYF. The complete variable domain, with remaining parts taken from reference TRBV7-2 and TRBJ2-7, reads GAGVSQSPSNKVTEKGKDVELRCDPISGHTALYWYRQSLGQGLEFLIYFQGNSAPDKSGLPSDRFSAERTGGSVSTLTIQRTQQEDSAVYLCASSLGQAFSYEQYFGPGTRLTVT.

The chain recombines TRBV9 with TRBJ1-2; 9 nucleotides agree with TRBD1. Germline CDR1 reads SGDLS; CDR2 reads YYNGEE. The CDR3 has 14 residues. Trimming removed 3 bases from V and 4 bases from J; junction bases left unmatched: 4. The CDR3 sequence: CASSGDRVGYGYTF. The CDR3 DNA reads TGTGCCAGCAGCGGGGACAGGGTGGGCTATGGCTACACCTTC.

Notes on this clone: Relative to the germline gene, one junction end is altered; a read error may explain this. This chain uses TRBV12-5 with TRBJ1-1; TRBD1 might be the D (5 bases). Germline CDR1 and CDR2: LGHNT and FRNRAP. The CDR3 totals 14 residues. DNA for the CDR3: TGTGCTAGTGGATTGGGACGGAGAGGGTCTGAAGCTTTCTTT. This gives the protein CASGLGRRGSEAFF.

This rearrangement joins TRBV25-1 to TRBJ1-1; the match to TRBD1 covers 10 bases. The germline V gene encodes CDR1 MGHDK and CDR2 SYGVNS. CDR3 length equals 14 residues. Trimming took 7 bases from V and 7 from J; bases not matched to a gene: 9. The DNA for the CDR3 is TGTGCCAGCACCTCCCTAGGGACAGGGGTTGAAGCTTTCTTT. Amino acid sequence: CASTSLGTGVEAFF. The full variable domain, rest sourced from reference TRBV25-1 and TRBJ1-1, is EADIYQTPRYLVIGTGKKITLECSQTMGHDKMYWYQQDPGMELHLIHYSYGVNSTEKGDLSSESTVSRIRTEHFPLTLESARPSHTSQYLCASTSLGTGVEAFFGQGTRLTVV.

The chain couples TRBV7-8 to TRBJ1-6; TRBD1 agrees at 10 bases. The CDR3 length is 15 residues. Trimming removed 7 bases from V and 10 bases from J; junction bases left unmatched: 10. The germline V gene has CDR1 SGHVS and CDR2 FQNEAQ. The CDR3 loop is CASNRKGDRGSPLHF. The CDR3 bases are TGTGCCAGCAACCGGAAGGGGGACAGGGGCTCACCCCTCCACTTT.

The chain has TRBV2 and TRBJ1-1; 11 bases are shared with TRBD1. The CDR3 length is 14 residues. V was pared by 5 bases and J by 3 bases, with 2 bases of the junction left unmatched. CDR1 SNHLY and CDR2 FYNNEI come from the germline V gene. The CDR3 reads CASSKGQGDTEAFF. The CDR3 nucleotides are TGTGCCAGCAGTAAGGGACAGGGGGACACTGAAGCTTTCTTT.

The chain joins TRBV4-3 to TRBJ2-3; 7 positions match TRBD1. With 0 bases clipped from V and 3 bases from J, the junction kept 6 bases outside the gene matches. This CDR3 spans 16 amino acids. CDR1 and CDR2 from the germline V gene are LGHNA and YSLEER. The CDR3, as DNA: TGCGCCAGCAGCCAAGACTGGGCAGGGGGTACAGATACGCAGTATTTT. Its translation: CASSQDWAGGTDTQYF.

The V gene is TRBV6-5, the J gene TRBJ2-1; 11 nucleotides agree with TRBD1. Germline V gene sequence: CDR1 MNHEY, CDR2 SVGAGI. CDR3 length: 15 residues. The V gene end was trimmed by 0 bases and the J gene end by 15 bases; junction bases not matched to a gene: 10. CDR3 residues: CASSYSDRGLLDGFF. Here the CDR3 DNA reads TGTGCCAGCAGTTACTCGGACAGGGGGCTGTTAGATGGGTTCTTC.

The genes are TRBV5-4 and TRBJ1-6; 7 positions match TRBD1. The V segment lost 3 bases and the J segment 8 bases; nucleotides outside the gene matches: 5. Germline loops: CDR1 SGHNT, CDR2 YYREEE (reference sequence). The CDR3 contains 14 residues. The CDR3 sequence is CASSSGTAYSPLHF. As DNA, the CDR3 is TGTGCCAGCAGCTCCGGGACAGCCTATTCACCCCTCCACTTT.